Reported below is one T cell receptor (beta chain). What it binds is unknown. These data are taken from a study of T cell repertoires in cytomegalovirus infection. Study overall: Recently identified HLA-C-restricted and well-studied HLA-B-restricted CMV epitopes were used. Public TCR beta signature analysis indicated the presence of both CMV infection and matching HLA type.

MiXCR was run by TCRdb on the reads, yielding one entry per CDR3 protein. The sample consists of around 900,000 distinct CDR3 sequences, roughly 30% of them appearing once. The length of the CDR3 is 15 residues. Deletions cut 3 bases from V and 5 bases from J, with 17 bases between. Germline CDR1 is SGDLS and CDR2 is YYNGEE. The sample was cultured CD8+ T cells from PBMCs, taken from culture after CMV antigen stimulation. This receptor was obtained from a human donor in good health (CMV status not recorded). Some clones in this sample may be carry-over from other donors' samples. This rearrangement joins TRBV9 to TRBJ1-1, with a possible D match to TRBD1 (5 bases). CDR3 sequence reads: CASSGGSRAGTEAFF. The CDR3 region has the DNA TGTGCCAGCAGCGGGGGAAGCAGGGCTGGGACTGAAGCTTTCTTT.